The entry below gives a single T cell receptor (beta chain) sequence along with its context. The source of the sample is a study of spatial heterogeneity in lung cancer. As for time point: sample taken at primary tumor resection. Unsorted tumor, nontumor lung tissue or cryopreserved PBMC supplied the whole RNA. The approximately 77 donors had untreated early-stage non-small cell lung cancer. TCR cDNA molecules each had a unique molecular identifier. TCRdb reprocessed the 5' RACE reads via MiXCR and lists one record per CDR3 protein. Among 39,000 or so distinct CDR3 sequences listed, roughly 7.4% were seen once. This receptor was taken from a male donor with early-stage non-small cell lung cancer. Sample: PBMCs, taken at surgery.

CDR3 bases: TGTGCCAGCAGCTCCCAATCGAGGGATGGCTACACCTTC. Translating gives CASSSQSRDGYTF. The gene calls are TRBV5-4 and TRBJ1-2; D gene ambiguous. Germline V lookup: CDR1 SGHNT, CDR2 YYREEE (reference sequence). The CDR3 totals 13 residues. The V gene lost 3 bases and the J gene lost 6 bases, with 12 bases spanning the gap.